These 29 T cell receptor beta chains share one sample of origin, sequenced in a study of response to subunit inactivated influenza vaccine. A single record per CDR3 protein comes from TCRdb applying MiXCR to the RT-PCR reads. Of 600,000 to 700,000 distinct CDR3 sequences in the sample, 14% were seen once. The source was PBMCs from blood, collected approximately 15 days before vaccination. These TCRs come from a man aged 50-60 years who received an inactivated influenza vaccine.

V usage is TRBV20-1 and J usage is TRBJ2-7; 11 nucleotides line up with TRBD1. CDR1 is DFQATT and CDR2 is SNEGSKA in the germline V gene (reference sequence). Trimming cost V 6 bases and J 2 bases; bases outside gene matches: 15. This CDR3 has 17 amino acids. CDR3 DNA sequence: TGCAGTGCGGGACGGGACAGGGGGTCTAGAGGGACCTACGAGCAGTACTTC. As protein: CSAGRDRGSRGTYEQYF.

This clonotype has ten or more counts. J is TRBJ2-1 and V is TRBV12-3 or TRBV12-4; D possibly corresponds to TRBD2 (6 bases). The CDR3 sequence is 13 residues long. V was pared by 4 bases and J by 6 bases, with 10 bases between. The chain's CDR3 is CASSYTAGNEQFF. For the CDR3, the DNA is TGTGCCAGCAGTTATACAGCGGGCAATGAGCAGTTCTTC.

The table lists this clonotype with a few counts. The chain uses TRBV12-3 or TRBV12-4 and TRBJ1-6, with a tentative D call TRBD1 (6 bases). This CDR3 has 15 amino acids. V dropped 2 bases and J dropped 9 bases, with 14 bases sitting between them. The CDR3 sequence: CASSLMAGDASPLHF. The CDR3 DNA follows: TGTGCCAGCAGTTTAATGGCAGGGGATGCTTCACCCCTCCACTTT.

This clonotype was observed a handful of times. The chain is built from TRBV7-3 and TRBJ2-1; no firm D call. V was trimmed by 5 bases and J by 9 bases, leaving 14 bases between them. The CDR3 runs to 13 residues. Germline loops: CDR1 SGHTA, CDR2 FQGTGA. The CDR3 DNA reads TGTGCCAGCAGCCCGGCGGTCCTCCGTGAGCAGTTCTTC. Translating it yields CASSPAVLREQFF.

This clonotype has at least ten counts. The chain couples TRBV6-1 to TRBJ2-1; no clear D gene. CDR1 is MNHNS and CDR2 is SASEGT in the germline V gene. Trimming stripped 3 bases from V and 0 bases from J, with 12 bases between. The CDR3 has 16 amino acids. CDR3 sequence (DNA): TGTGCCAGCAGTGACCACCGTAGTTACTCCTACAATGAGCAGTTCTTC. Amino acids: CASSDHRSYSYNEQFF.

The J gene is TRBJ2-1, the V gene TRBV6-4; D is possibly TRBD2 (5 bases). With 0 bases removed from V and 8 bases from J, the gap between germline ends came to 11 bases. The germline CDR1 and CDR2 sequences are MRHNA and SNTAGT. This CDR3 is 14 amino acids long. The CDR3, as DNA: TGTGCCAGCAGTGACTCAGGGCTAGCCCATGAGCAGTTCTTC. Its protein product is CASSDSGLAHEQFF.

This clonotype was found many times. This rearrangement joins TRBV3-1 to TRBJ2-5; 10 nucleotides agree with TRBD2. V was clipped by 6 bases and J by 3 bases; unmatched bases: 4. This CDR3 region has 14 residues. Germline lookup yields CDR1 LGHDT and CDR2 YNNKEL (reference sequence). CDR3 bases: TGTGCCAGCAGTTCTACTAGCGGGGAAGAGACCCAGTACTTC. This sequence encodes CASSSTSGEETQYF.

This clonotype was counted between two and nine times. V is TRBV4-2 and J is TRBJ1-5; D call uncertain. This CDR3 has 15 amino acids. Germline loops: CDR1 LGHNA, CDR2 YNFKEQ. With 1 base removed from V and 0 bases from J, the gap between germline ends came to 7 bases. This CDR3 reads CASSQVHPSNQPQHF. CDR3 in DNA: TGTGCCAGCAGCCAAGTTCACCCTAGCAATCAGCCCCAGCATTTT.

V usage is TRBV7-2 and J usage is TRBJ2-4, with TRBD1 matching over 7 bases. CDR1 and CDR2 (germline): SGHTA, FQGNSA. This CDR3 comprises 16 residues. Trimming cost V 3 bases and J 3 bases; bases outside gene matches: 8. The CDR3 region has the DNA TGTGCCAGCAGCTTCTTTCTCCGGGACAGCAAAAACATTCAGTACTTC. It yields the protein CASSFFLRDSKNIQYF. Using reference TRBV7-2 and TRBJ2-4 for the parts outside the CDR3, the full variable domain is GAGVSQSPSNKVTEKGKDVELRCDPISGHTALYWYRQSLGQGLEFLIYFQGNSAPDKSGLPSDRFSAERTGGSVSTLTIQRTQQEDSAVYLCASSFFLRDSKNIQYFGAGTRLSVL.

This rearrangement joins TRBV29-1 to TRBJ2-7; no clear D. Germline assignment: CDR1 SQVTM and CDR2 ANQGSEA. The ends were cut back, 4 bases at V and 2 bases at J, with 12 bases in the middle. The CDR3 covers 13 residues. CDR3 nucleotide sequence: TGCAGCGTTGCTAGGAGACACGCCTACGAGCAGTACTTC. This encodes CSVARRHAYEQYF.

This chain uses TRBV20-1 with TRBJ2-2; 7 bases align to TRBD2. The CDR3 has 14 amino acids. In germline, CDR1 is DFQATT, CDR2 SNEGSKA (reference sequence). V lost 7 bases to trimming and J lost 0 bases; unmatched junction nucleotides: 5. CDR3 nucleotides: TGCAGTGGCTTAGGACTAGCGAACACCGGGGAGCTGTTTTTT. Translated: CSGLGLANTGELFF.

By share, this clonotype ranks as medium-sized. The chain couples TRBV29-1 to TRBJ2-1; D is possibly TRBD1 or TRBD2 (5 bases each). Trimming left V 8 bases short and J 3 bases short, with 17 bases between. This CDR3 is 14 amino acids long. Germline V CDR1 and CDR2: SQVTM, ANQGSEA. CDR3 protein: CSSEGLGDYNEQFF. DNA for the CDR3: TGCAGCTCTGAGGGGCTAGGTGACTACAATGAGCAGTTCTTC.

This CDR3 is CASSYHRVGGELFF. In nucleotides, the CDR3 is TGTGCCAGCAGCTATCATCGGGTCGGCGGGGAGCTGTTTTTT. This sequence joins TRBV7-9 and TRBJ2-2, with D unclear. The CDR3 covers 14 residues. The germline V gene has CDR1 SEHNR and CDR2 FQNEAQ (reference sequence). Between the trimmed V and J ends, which lost 4 bases and 7 bases, there was a span of 13 bases.

The table lists this clonotype with a few counts. The chain uses TRBV6-5 and TRBJ2-1; TRBD2 aligns across 7 bases. The CDR3 length is 13 residues. Germline CDR1 is MNHEY and CDR2 is SVGAGI. Trimming took 4 bases from V and 10 from J; bases not matched to a gene: 7. The CDR3 here is CASSSPGTKEQFF. CDR3 nucleotides: TGTGCCAGCAGTTCCCCTGGGACTAAGGAGCAGTTCTTC.

The V gene is TRBV11-1, the J gene TRBJ1-2, with a tentative D call TRBD1 (5 bases). The V gene's germline CDR1 is SGHAT and CDR2 FQDESV (reference sequence). The length of the CDR3 is 14 residues. Trimming stripped 1 base from V and 8 bases from J, with 14 bases between. CDR3 amino acids: CASSLEGRARGYTF. CDR3 nucleotides: TGTGCCAGCAGCTTAGAAGGCAGGGCGAGAGGCTACACCTTC.

This CDR3 reads CASSLSRTNGYTF. DNA of the CDR3: TGTGCCAGCAGTTTATCTAGGACAAATGGCTACACCTTC. V gene TRBV28 combines with J gene TRBJ1-2, with a tentative D call TRBD1 (5 bases). The CDR3 is made up of 13 amino acids. The germline V gene has CDR1 MDHEN and CDR2 SYDVKM. V shed 1 base and J shed 6 bases, with 9 bases lying between them.

This clonotype was counted ten times or more. The V gene is TRBV20-1, the J gene TRBJ1-4; no clear D gene. The ends were cut back, 0 bases at V and 7 bases at J, with 12 bases in the middle. The CDR3 runs 14 residues. The germline V gene has CDR1 DFQATT and CDR2 SNEGSKA (reference sequence). Here the CDR3 DNA reads TGCAGTGCTAGAGATTGGCGGGATGGTGAAAAACTGTTTTTT. Translation gives CSARDWRDGEKLFF.

This clonotype was observed a handful of times. V and J are TRBV10-3 and TRBJ2-5, with D unclear. The CDR3 covers 12 residues. V was cut by 0 bases and J by 5 bases, with 4 bases left in between. CDR1 ENHRY and CDR2 SYGVKD come from the germline V gene. DNA for the CDR3: TGTGCCATCAGTGAGTCAGCGGAGACCCAGTACTTC. Protein: CAISESAETQYF.

This clonotype was observed at least ten times. The V gene is TRBV2, the J gene TRBJ2-3; D may be TRBD1 (6 bases). This CDR3 region has 15 residues. V was cut by 7 bases and J by 6 bases, with 20 bases left in between. Germline CDR1 is SNHLY and CDR2 is FYNNEI. The CDR3 spells CASTRRSQGRDTQYF. The DNA of the CDR3 is TGTGCCAGCACCCGAAGGAGCCAGGGGCGCGATACGCAGTATTTT. The full variable domain, with the rest looked up from reference TRBV2 and TRBJ2-3, is EPEVTQTPSHQVTQMGQEVILRCVPISNHLYFYWYRQILGQKVEFLVSFYNNEISEKSEIFDDQFSVERPDGSNFTLKIRSTKLEDSAMYFCASTRRSQGRDTQYFGPGTRLTVL.

This clonotype has ten or more counts. The V and J genes are TRBV12-3 or TRBV12-4 and TRBJ1-2, with D unresolved. This CDR3 is built from 12 residues. The V end lost 5 bases, the J end lost 8 bases, and 12 bases lay between the germline ends. CDR3 sequence: CASSLSGVGYTF. The CDR3 DNA reads as TGTGCCAGCAGTCTAAGCGGGGTGGGCTACACCTTC.

V is TRBV4-1 and J is TRBJ1-2, with 8 bases that match TRBD1. Germline trimming cut 2 bases from V and 6 bases from J; bases unmatched to any gene: 5. Germline CDR1 reads MGHRA; CDR2 reads YSYEKL. The CDR3 runs to 14 residues. CDR3 DNA: TGCGCCAGCAGCCAACAGACAGGGGATGATGGCTACACCTTC. This codes for CASSQQTGDDGYTF.

The rearrangement joins TRBV11-2 to TRBJ2-3, with D maybe TRBD2 (5 bases). Germline V lookup: CDR1 SGHAT, CDR2 FQNNGV. With 0 bases removed from V and 8 bases from J, the gap between germline ends came to 15 bases. The CDR3 totals 15 residues. The CDR3 sequence: CASSLEGNRRGTQYF. In DNA form, the CDR3 reads TGTGCCAGCAGCTTAGAGGGTAACCGACGGGGTACGCAGTATTTT.

The DNA of the CDR3 is TGTGCCAGCTCCCCTGGGTTGTTCTACAATGAGCAGTTCTTC. It is translated as CASSPGLFYNEQFF. The chain joins TRBV18 to TRBJ2-1; D not resolved. The ends were cut back, 6 bases at V and 3 bases at J, with 12 bases in the middle. CDR1 is KGHSH, CDR2 LQKENI, per germline. This CDR3 has 14 residues.

The chain has TRBV18 and TRBJ1-6; tentatively, D is TRBD1 (5 bases). Germline CDR1 is KGHSH and CDR2 is LQKENI. CDR3 length: 13 amino acids. V lost 6 bases and J lost 11, with 14 bases in between. CDR3 residues: CASSAGTETPLHF. The CDR3 DNA is TGTGCCAGCTCGGCCGGGACTGAGACACCCCTCCACTTT. Together with reference TRBV18 and TRBJ1-6, the CDR3 gives the full variable domain: NAGVMQNPRHLVRRRGQEARLRCSPMKGHSHVYWYRQLPEEGLKFMVYLQKENIIDESGMPKERFSAEFPKEGPSILRIQQVVRGDSAAYFCASSAGTETPLHFGNGTRLTVT.

The V call is TRBV7-9, the J call TRBJ2-5; TRBD2 aligns across 7 bases. Germline CDR1 SEHNR, CDR2 FQNEAQ (reference sequence). This CDR3 comprises 16 residues. V shed 1 base and J 4 bases; nucleotides not matched to a gene: 9. The CDR3, as DNA: TGTGCCAGCAGCTTAGACGCGGGAGTAGGTGGAGAGACCCAGTACTTC. As protein: CASSLDAGVGGETQYF.

This rearrangement joins TRBV20-1 to TRBJ2-7, with 9 bases fitting TRBD2. V gave up 3 bases and J gave up 5 bases; unmatched junction bases: 8. CDR1 is DFQATT and CDR2 is SNEGSKA in the germline V gene (reference sequence). CDR3 length: 14 amino acids. As DNA, the CDR3 is TGCAGTGCTAGCGTCGCTAGCGGGAACCACGAGCAGTACTTC. It is translated as CSASVASGNHEQYF.

The genes are TRBV12-3 or TRBV12-4 and TRBJ1-6, with a possible D match to TRBD1 (5 bases). Deletions cut 3 bases from V and 8 bases from J, with 11 bases between. CDR3 size: 14 residues. The CDR3, as DNA: TGTGCCAGCAGTTTTTCGCAGGGCCATTCACCCCTCCACTTT. Its translation is CASSFSQGHSPLHF.

A few counts support this clonotype. The chain is built from TRBV6-1 and TRBJ1-1; D possibly corresponds to TRBD1 (5 bases). The germline CDR1 and CDR2 sequences are MNHNS and SASEGT. Trimming stripped 5 bases from V and 8 bases from J, with 15 bases between. The CDR3 length is 13 residues. CDR3 protein: CASSLAGSGEAFF. The CDR3 DNA reads as TGTGCCAGCAGTCTCGCAGGGTCTGGGGAAGCTTTCTTT.

This chain links TRBV10-2 with TRBJ2-5, with 16 nucleotides matching TRBD2. The germline V gene has CDR1 WSHSY and CDR2 SAAADI. The CDR3 loop spans 14 amino acids. V was clipped by 7 bases and J by 7 bases; unmatched bases: 3. CDR3 nucleotides: TGCGCCAGCACGGGGACTAGCGGGGGGGGGACCCAGTACTTC. Amino acids: CASTGTSGGGTQYF.